These T cell receptor beta chains were read from a single sample in a study of blood T cell repertoires in COVID-19. Sequenced by immunoSEQ multiplex PCR; TCRdb stores in-frame clones only, minus some. The table records some 300,000 clones, nearly 90% of them present only once. What was sequenced was PBMCs or T cells enriched from blood (not recorded which). These receptors all stem from a woman aged 30 to 39 who had recovered from COVID-19. Each CDR3 is given with its conserved first and last residue. D genes are given only for firm matches. Some rows have no size entry. The others give once, few or many, or a class for an expanded clone.

D	V	J	size	CDR3	DNA
TRBD1	TRBV6-5	TRBJ1-1	few	CASRLQGTGTEAFF	TGTGCCAGCAGATTACAGGGGACGGGTACTGAAGCTTTCTTT
.	TRBV4-1	TRBJ2-7	.	CASSQESGGVSYEQYF	TGCGCCAGCAGCCAAGAAAGCGGAGGCGTCTCCTACGAGCAGTACTTC
TRBD1	TRBV5-4	TRBJ2-3	.	CASSRPGQGTWLTDTQYF	TGTGCCAGCAGCCGCCCGGGACAGGGAACATGGCTAACAGATACGCAGTATTTT
.	TRBV5-4	TRBJ1-1	.	CASSYGISYTEAFF	TGTGCCAGCAGTTACGGGATTTCCTACACTGAAGCTTTCTTT
TRBD2	TRBV10-3	TRBJ2-1	.	CAIHSSGRYNEQFF	TGTGCCATCCATTCAAGCGGGAGGTACAATGAGCAGTTCTTC
.	TRBV28	TRBJ2-1	.	CASSLPRLENEQFF	TGTGCCAGCAGTTTACCACGACTAGAAAATGAGCAGTTCTTC
TRBD2	TRBV9	TRBJ2-5	.	CASSVALSGLAETQYF	TGTGCCAGCAGCGTCGCCCTTAGCGGGCTGGCGGAGACCCAGTACTTC
TRBD2	TRBV7-2	TRBJ2-5	.	CASSLRGTSGETQYF	TGTGCCAGCAGCTTAAGGGGGACTAGCGGCGAGACCCAGTACTTC
.	TRBV7-2	TRBJ2-7	.	CASSLIQGGGLYEQYF	TGTGCCAGCAGCTTAATACAAGGGGGGGGCCTGTACGAGCAGTACTTC
TRBD1	TRBV13	TRBJ1-6	.	CASSQTFGTGSSYNSPLHF	TGTGCCAGCAGCCAGACGTTCGGGACAGGGAGCTCCTATAATTCACCCCTCCACTTT
.	TRBV20-1	TRBJ1-2	.	CSVSEGANGYTF	TGCAGTGTGAGTGAAGGGGCGAATGGCTACACCTTC
.	TRBV19	TRBJ1-5	.	CASSITAGDDSNQPQHF	TGTGCCAGTAGTATAACAGCGGGAGATGATAGCAATCAGCCCCAGCATTTT
.	TRBV10-3	TRBJ2-1	.	CAIREAQGVDEQFF	TGTGCCATCAGGGAGGCGCAGGGTGTGGATGAGCAGTTCTTC
TRBD2	TRBV6-5	TRBJ2-3	once	CASTRLAGGGDTQYF	TGTGCCAGCACTAGACTAGCGGGTGGAGGAGATACGCAGTATTTT
TRBD2	TRBV11-2	TRBJ2-7	.	CASSLGPGLAGGPYEQYF	TGTGCCAGCAGCTTAGGGCCGGGACTAGCGGGAGGGCCCTACGAGCAGTACTTC
.	TRBV4-2	TRBJ1-1	.	CASSQDGGVNTEAFF	TGTGCCAGCAGCCAAGATGGAGGGGTAAACACTGAAGCTTTCTTT
.	TRBV7-3	TRBJ2-7	.	CASSSYLVERQYF	TGTGCCAGCAGCTCCTACCTAGTAGAGAGGCAGTACTTC
.	TRBV24-1	TRBJ2-2	.	CATSGSAGHTTGELFF	TGTGCCACCAGTGGATCGGCAGGGCACACCACCGGGGAGCTGTTTTTT
.	TRBV30	TRBJ1-1	.	CAWSMVPGRAFF	TGTGCCTGGTCCATGGTTCCAGGGCGGGCTTTCTTT
.	TRBV7-2	TRBJ1-1	.	CASSWTPMNTEAFF	TGTGCCAGCAGCTGGACACCTATGAACACTGAAGCTTTCTTT
.	TRBV27	TRBJ2-2	many	CAREGPNTGELFF	TGTGCCAGGGAGGGCCCGAACACCGGGGAGCTGTTTTTT
.	TRBV29-1	TRBJ1-1	.	CSVEARFGTEAFF	TGCAGCGTTGAAGCACGGTTCGGCACTGAAGCTTTCTTT
.	TRBV11-2	TRBJ2-2	.	CASSLGTRNTGELFF	TGTGCCAGCAGCTTAGGAACACGGAACACCGGGGAGCTGTTTTTT
.	TRBV19	TRBJ2-1	.	CASSSSPNLNNEQFF	TGTGCCAGTAGTTCCTCCCCAAACTTAAACAATGAGCAGTTCTTC
.	TRBV29-1	TRBJ2-5	.	CSVVWQAKETQYF	TGCAGCGTTGTTTGGCAGGCGAAAGAGACCCAGTACTTC
.	TRBV29-1	TRBJ1-3	.	CSVHSGNTIYF	TGCAGCGTTCACTCTGGAAACACCATATATTTT
.	TRBV11-2	TRBJ1-1	.	CASRGGNPTEAFF	TGTGCCAGCAGGGGAGGGAACCCCACTGAAGCTTTCTTT
TRBD1	TRBV5-1	TRBJ2-3	.	CASFWQGADTQYF	TGCGCCAGCTTCTGGCAGGGGGCAGATACGCAGTATTTT
TRBD1	TRBV10-3	TRBJ2-3	.	CAISTYRDRNTDTQYF	TGTGCCATCAGTACTTACCGGGACAGGAACACAGATACGCAGTATTTT
TRBD1	TRBV18	TRBJ2-3	.	CASSPLDNRGMAQYF	TGTGCCAGCTCACCCTTGGACAACAGGGGTATGGCGCAGTATTTT
TRBD1	TRBV13	TRBJ1-3	.	CASSNKKTGGLAGNTIYF	TGTGCCAGCAGCAACAAAAAAACAGGGGGCTTAGCTGGAAACACCATATATTTT
TRBD1	TRBV30	TRBJ1-6	few	CAWRGQDNSPLHF	TGTGCCTGGAGGGGACAGGATAATTCACCCCTCCACTTT
TRBD2	TRBV2	TRBJ2-2	once	CAKRLAVNTGELFF	TGTGCCAAACGACTAGCGGTGAACACCGGGGAGCTGTTTTTT
.	TRBV28	TRBJ2-5	.	CASSFYQGGGQETQYF	TGTGCCAGCAGTTTTTACCAGGGTGGAGGGCAAGAGACCCAGTACTTC
TRBD1	TRBV15	TRBJ2-3	.	CATSRGRDRGDTQYF	TGTGCCACCAGCAGGGGACGGGACAGGGGCGATACGCAGTATTTT
TRBD2	TRBV3-1/TRBV3-2	TRBJ2-1	.	CASSQPLLAGYNEQFF	TGTGCCAGCAGCCAACCCCTACTAGCGGGATACAATGAGCAGTTCTTC
.	TRBV6-4	TRBJ1-1	few	CASGLREGTEAFF	TGTGCCAGCGGTCTCAGGGAGGGCACTGAAGCTTTCTTT
.	TRBV6-5	TRBJ2-5	.	CASSYSGARLGETQYF	TGTGCCAGCAGTTACTCGGGGGCGAGGCTGGGGGAGACCCAGTACTTC
TRBD1	TRBV29-1	TRBJ2-7	.	CSAVFGQGLKQYF	TGCAGCGCTGTTTTTGGACAGGGGTTGAAGCAGTACTTC
.	TRBV19	TRBJ1-5	.	CASSIVGGSNQPQHF	TGTGCCAGTAGTATAGTAGGGGGAAGCAATCAGCCCCAGCATTTT
TRBD1	TRBV5-5	TRBJ1-2	.	CASSSLNRDSYGYTF	TGTGCCAGCAGCTCTCTAAATCGGGACAGCTATGGCTACACCTTC
TRBD1	TRBV10-2	TRBJ1-2	once	CASYGTGTGANYGYTF	TGCGCCAGCTACGGAACCGGGACAGGGGCTAACTATGGCTACACCTTC
.	TRBV5-1	TRBJ1-1	.	CASSLASYPSEAFF	TGCGCCAGCAGCTTGGCGTCCTATCCCTCTGAAGCTTTCTTT
.	TRBV3-1/TRBV3-2	TRBJ2-7	.	CASSQERWGDYEQYF	TGTGCCAGCAGCCAAGAGCGTTGGGGCGATTACGAGCAGTACTTC
TRBD1	TRBV10-3	TRBJ2-2	.	CAISAGQGNTGELFF	TGTGCCATCAGCGCGGGACAGGGGAACACCGGGGAGCTGTTTTTT
.	TRBV2	TRBJ1-1	.	CASRRNTEAFF	TGTGCCAGCAGGAGGAACACTGAAGCTTTCTTT